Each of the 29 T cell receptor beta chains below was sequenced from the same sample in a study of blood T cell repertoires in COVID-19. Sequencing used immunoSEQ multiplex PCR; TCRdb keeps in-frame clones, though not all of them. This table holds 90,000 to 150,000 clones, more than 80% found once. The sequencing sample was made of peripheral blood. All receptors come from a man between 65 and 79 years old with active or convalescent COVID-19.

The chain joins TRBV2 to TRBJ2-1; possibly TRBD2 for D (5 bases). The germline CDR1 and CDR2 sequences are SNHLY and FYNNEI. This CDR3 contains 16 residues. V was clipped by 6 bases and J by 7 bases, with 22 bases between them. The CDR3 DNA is TGTGCCAGCAGAGAGGGAAGCACCTACCTACAGAATGAGCAGTTCTTC. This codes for CASREGSTYLQNEQFF.

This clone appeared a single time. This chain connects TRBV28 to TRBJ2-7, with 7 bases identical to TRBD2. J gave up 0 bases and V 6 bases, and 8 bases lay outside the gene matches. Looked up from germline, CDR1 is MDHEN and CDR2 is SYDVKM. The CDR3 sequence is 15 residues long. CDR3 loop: CASRLLAASSYEQYF. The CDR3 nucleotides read TGTGCCAGCAGGCTTCTAGCGGCTAGCTCCTACGAGCAGTACTTC. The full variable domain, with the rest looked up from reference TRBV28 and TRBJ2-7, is DVKVTQSSRYLVKRTGEKVFLECVQDMDHENMFWYRQDPGLGLRLIYFSYDVKMKEKGDIPEGYSVSREKKERFSLILESASTNQTSMYLCASRLLAASSYEQYFGPGTRLTVT.

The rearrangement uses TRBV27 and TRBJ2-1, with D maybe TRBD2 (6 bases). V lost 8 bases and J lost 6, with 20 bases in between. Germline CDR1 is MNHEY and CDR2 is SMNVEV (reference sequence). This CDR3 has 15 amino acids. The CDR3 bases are TGTGCCAGCTCCACCTCCCAACTCGGGAGCAATGAGCAGTTCTTC. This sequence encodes CASSTSQLGSNEQFF.

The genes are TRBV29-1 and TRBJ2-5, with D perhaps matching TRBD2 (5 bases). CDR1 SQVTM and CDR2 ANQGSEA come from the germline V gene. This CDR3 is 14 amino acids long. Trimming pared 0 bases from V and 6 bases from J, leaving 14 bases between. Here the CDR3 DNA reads TGCAGCGTTGAAGAAATAGACACGGGAAAGACCCAGTACTTC. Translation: CSVEEIDTGKTQYF.

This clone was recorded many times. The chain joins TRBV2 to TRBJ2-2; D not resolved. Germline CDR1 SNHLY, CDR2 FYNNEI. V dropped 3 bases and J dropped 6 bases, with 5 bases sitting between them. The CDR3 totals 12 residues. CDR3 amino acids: CASSDRAGELFF. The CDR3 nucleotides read TGTGCCAGCAGTGACCGCGCCGGGGAGCTGTTTTTT.

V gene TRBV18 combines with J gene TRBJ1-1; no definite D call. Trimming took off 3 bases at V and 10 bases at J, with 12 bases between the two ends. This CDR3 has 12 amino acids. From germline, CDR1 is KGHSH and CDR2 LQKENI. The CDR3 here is CASSPSREAAFF. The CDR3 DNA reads TGTGCCAGCTCACCTTCCCGGGAGGCAGCTTTCTTT. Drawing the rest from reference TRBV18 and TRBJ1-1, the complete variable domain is NAGVMQNPRHLVRRRGQEARLRCSPMKGHSHVYWYRQLPEEGLKFMVYLQKENIIDESGMPKERFSAEFPKEGPSILRIQQVVRGDSAAYFCASSPSREAAFFGQGTRLTVV.

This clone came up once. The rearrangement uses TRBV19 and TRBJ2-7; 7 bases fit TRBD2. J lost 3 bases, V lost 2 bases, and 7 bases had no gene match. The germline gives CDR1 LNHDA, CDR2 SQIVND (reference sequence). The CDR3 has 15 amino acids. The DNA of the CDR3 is TGTGCCAGTAGTATACGGGGCGGGAGCAACTACGAGCAGTACTTC. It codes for CASSIRGGSNYEQYF.

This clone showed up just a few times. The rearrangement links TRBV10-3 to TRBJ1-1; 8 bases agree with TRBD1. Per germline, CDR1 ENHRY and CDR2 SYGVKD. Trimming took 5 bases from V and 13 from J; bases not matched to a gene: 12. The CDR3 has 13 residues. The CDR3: CAISIPGGADVFF. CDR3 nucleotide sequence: TGTGCCATCAGTATCCCAGGGGGCGCTGATGTTTTCTTT.

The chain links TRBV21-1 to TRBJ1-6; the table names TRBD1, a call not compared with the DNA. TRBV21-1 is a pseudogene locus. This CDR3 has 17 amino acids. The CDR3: CASSLDRVTPYNSPLHF. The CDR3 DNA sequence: TGTGCCAGCAGCCTGGACAGGGTAACCCCCTATAATTCACCCCTCCACTTT.

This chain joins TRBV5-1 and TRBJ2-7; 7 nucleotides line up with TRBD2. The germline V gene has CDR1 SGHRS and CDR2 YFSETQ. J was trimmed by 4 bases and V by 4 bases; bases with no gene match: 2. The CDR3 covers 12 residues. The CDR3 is CASSPGGYEQYF. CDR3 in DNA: TGCGCCAGCAGCCCGGGGGGTTACGAGCAGTACTTC.

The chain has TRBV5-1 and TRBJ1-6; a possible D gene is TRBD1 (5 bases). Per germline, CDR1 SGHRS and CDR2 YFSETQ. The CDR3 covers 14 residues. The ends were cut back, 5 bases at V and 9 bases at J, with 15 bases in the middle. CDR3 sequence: CASRQQDSASPLHF. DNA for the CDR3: TGCGCCAGCAGGCAACAGGATTCGGCTTCACCCCTCCACTTT.

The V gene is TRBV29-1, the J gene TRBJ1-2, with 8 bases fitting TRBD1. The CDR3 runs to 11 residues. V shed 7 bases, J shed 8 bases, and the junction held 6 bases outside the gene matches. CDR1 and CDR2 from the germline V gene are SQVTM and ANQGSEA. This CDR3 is CSARTGRGYTF. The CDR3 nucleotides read TGCAGCGCTCGGACAGGGAGGGGCTACACCTTC.

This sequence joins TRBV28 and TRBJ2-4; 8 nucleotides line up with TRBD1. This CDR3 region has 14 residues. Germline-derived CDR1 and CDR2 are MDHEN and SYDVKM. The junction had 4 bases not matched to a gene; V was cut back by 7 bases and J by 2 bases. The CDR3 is CASIAGGSKNIQYF. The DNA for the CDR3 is TGTGCCAGCATCGCAGGGGGCTCCAAAAACATTCAGTACTTC.

CDR3 bases: TGTGCCAGCAGTTACTCGTCGACCGGGAGTAATGAGCAGTTCTTC. This sequence encodes CASSYSSTGSNEQFF. The chain uses TRBV6-6 and TRBJ2-1; possibly TRBD2 for D (6 bases). The CDR3 spans 15 residues. Germline V gene sequence: CDR1 MNHNY, CDR2 SVGAGI (reference sequence). Trimming pared 0 bases from V and 7 bases from J, leaving 13 bases between.

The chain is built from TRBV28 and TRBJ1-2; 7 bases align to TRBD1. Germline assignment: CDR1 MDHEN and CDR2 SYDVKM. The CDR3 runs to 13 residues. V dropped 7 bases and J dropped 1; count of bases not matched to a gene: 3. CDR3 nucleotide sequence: TGTGCCAGCATTCGGGACAGTAACTATGGCTACACCTTC. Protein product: CASIRDSNYGYTF.

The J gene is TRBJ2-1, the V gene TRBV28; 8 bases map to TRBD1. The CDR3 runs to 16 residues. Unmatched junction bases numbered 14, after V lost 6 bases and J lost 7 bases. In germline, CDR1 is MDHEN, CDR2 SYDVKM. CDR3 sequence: CASSQMDRVGWNEQFF. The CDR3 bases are TGTGCCAGCAGCCAAATGGACAGGGTAGGGTGGAATGAGCAGTTCTTC. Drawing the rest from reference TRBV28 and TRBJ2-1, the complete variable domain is DVKVTQSSRYLVKRTGEKVFLECVQDMDHENMFWYRQDPGLGLRLIYFSYDVKMKEKGDIPEGYSVSREKKERFSLILESASTNQTSMYLCASSQMDRVGWNEQFFGPGTRLTVL.

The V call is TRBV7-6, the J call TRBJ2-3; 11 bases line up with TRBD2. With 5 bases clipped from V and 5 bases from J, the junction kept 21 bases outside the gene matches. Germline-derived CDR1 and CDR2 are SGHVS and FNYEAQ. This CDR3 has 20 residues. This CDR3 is CASSRQPTTSGTAGVDTQYF. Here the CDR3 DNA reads TGTGCCAGCAGCCGTCAGCCGACGACTAGCGGGACCGCCGGGGTAGATACGCAGTATTTT.

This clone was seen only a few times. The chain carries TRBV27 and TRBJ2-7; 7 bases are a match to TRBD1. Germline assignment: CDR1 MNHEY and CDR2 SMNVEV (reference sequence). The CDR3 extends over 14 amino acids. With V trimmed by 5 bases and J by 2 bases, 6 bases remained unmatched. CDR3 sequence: CASSIKGATYEQYF. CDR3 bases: TGTGCCAGCAGTATTAAGGGGGCCACCTACGAGCAGTACTTC.

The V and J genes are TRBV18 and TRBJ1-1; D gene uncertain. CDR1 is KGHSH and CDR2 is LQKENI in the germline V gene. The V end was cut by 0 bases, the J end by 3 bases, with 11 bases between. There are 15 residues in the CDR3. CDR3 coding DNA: TGTGCCAGCTCACCACCTCGCCAGACTGACACTGAAGCTTTCTTT. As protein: CASSPPRQTDTEAFF.

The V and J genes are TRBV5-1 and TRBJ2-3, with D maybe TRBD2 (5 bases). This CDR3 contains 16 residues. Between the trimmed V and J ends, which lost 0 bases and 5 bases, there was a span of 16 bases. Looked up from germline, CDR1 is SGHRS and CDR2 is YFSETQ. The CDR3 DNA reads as TGCGCCAGCAGCTTGGCCCTGGGAGTTAAGGTAGATACGCAGTATTTT. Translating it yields CASSLALGVKVDTQYF.

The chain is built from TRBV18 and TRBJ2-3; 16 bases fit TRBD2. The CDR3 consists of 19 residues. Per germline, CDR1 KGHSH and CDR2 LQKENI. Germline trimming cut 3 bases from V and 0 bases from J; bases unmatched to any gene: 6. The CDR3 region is CASSPGLAGGPASTDTQYF. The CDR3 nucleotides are TGTGCCAGCTCACCGGGACTAGCGGGAGGGCCGGCGAGCACAGATACGCAGTATTTT.

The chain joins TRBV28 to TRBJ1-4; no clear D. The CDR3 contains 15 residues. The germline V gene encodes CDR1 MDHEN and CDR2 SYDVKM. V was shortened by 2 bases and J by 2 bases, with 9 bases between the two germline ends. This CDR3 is CASSLIAGTNEKLFF. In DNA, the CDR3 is TGTGCCAGCAGTTTAATCGCCGGGACTAATGAAAAACTGTTTTTT.

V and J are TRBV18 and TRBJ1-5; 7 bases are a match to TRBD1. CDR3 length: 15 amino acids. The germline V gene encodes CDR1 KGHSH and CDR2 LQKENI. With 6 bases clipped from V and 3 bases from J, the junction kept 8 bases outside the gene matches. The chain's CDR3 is CASSSGQAVNQPQHF. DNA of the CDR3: TGTGCCAGCTCGTCCGGACAGGCCGTCAATCAGCCCCAGCATTTT.

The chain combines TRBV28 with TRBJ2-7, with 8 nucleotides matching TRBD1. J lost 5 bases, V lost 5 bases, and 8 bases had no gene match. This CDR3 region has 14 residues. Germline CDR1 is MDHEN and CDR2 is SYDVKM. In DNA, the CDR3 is TGTGCCAGCAGTAGACAGGGGACAGGAAACGAGCAGTACTTC. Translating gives CASSRQGTGNEQYF. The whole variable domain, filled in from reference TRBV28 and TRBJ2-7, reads DVKVTQSSRYLVKRTGEKVFLECVQDMDHENMFWYRQDPGLGLRLIYFSYDVKMKEKGDIPEGYSVSREKKERFSLILESASTNQTSMYLCASSRQGTGNEQYFGPGTRLTVT.

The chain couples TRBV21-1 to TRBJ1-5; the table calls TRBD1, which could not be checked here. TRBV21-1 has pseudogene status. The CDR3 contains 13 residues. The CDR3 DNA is TGTGCCAGCAGCAAAGGACGGGACACCTCTTGGAATTTT. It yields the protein CASSKGRDTSWNF.

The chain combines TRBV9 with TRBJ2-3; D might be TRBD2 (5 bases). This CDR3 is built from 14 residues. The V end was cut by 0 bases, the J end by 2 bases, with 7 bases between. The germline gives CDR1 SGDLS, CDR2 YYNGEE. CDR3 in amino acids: CASSVVLATDTQYF. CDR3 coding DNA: TGTGCCAGCAGCGTAGTGCTAGCCACAGATACGCAGTATTTT. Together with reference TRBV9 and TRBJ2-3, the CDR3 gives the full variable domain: DSGVTQTPKHLITATGQRVTLRCSPRSGDLSVYWYQQSLDQGLQFLIQYYNGEERAKGNILERFSAQQFPDLHSELNLSSLELGDSALYFCASSVVLATDTQYFGPGTRLTVL.

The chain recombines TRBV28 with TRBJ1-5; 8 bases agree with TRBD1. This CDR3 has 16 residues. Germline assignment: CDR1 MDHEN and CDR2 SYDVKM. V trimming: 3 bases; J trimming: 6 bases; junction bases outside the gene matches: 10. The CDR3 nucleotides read TGTGCCAGCAGTTTGCCTCTGGACAGGGCTTTTCAGCCCCAGCATTTT. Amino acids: CASSLPLDRAFQPQHF.

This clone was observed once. The CDR3 is CASSSRTGHSTGANVLTF. The CDR3 DNA is TGCGCCAGCAGCTCCCGGACAGGGCATTCAACCGGGGCCAACGTCCTGACTTTC. The chain is built from TRBV5-1 and TRBJ2-6, with 8 bases lining up with TRBD1. The V and J ends lost 3 bases and 4 bases, in that order; junction bases with no gene match: 12. CDR3 length: 18 amino acids. CDR1 is SGHRS, CDR2 YFSETQ, per germline.

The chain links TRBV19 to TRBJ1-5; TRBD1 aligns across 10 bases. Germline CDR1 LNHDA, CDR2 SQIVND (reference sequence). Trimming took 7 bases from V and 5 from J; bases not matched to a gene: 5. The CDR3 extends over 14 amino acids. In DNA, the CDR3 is TGTGCCAGTACTACCGGGACAGGGGATCAGCCCCAGCATTTT. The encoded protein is CASTTGTGDQPQHF.